The 12 T cell receptor beta chains presented below share a single source sample, sequenced in a study. TCRdb re-analysed the RT-PCR reads in MiXCR, keeping a single row per CDR3 protein. The sample includes 550,000 to 750,000 distinct CDR3 sequences, more than 13% of them seen just once. Sequencing was carried out using memory CD4+ T cells from blood. The receptor source for this set is a female donor in good health, serving as a healthy control.

The genes are TRBV20-1 and TRBJ1-4, with D unresolved. Germline V gene lookup returns CDR1 DFQATT and CDR2 SNEGSKA (reference sequence). CDR3 size: 13 residues. Trimming took 6 bases from V and 0 from J, leaving 8 bases between them. In DNA, the CDR3 is TGCAGTGCCAGGATCGCAACTAATGAAAAACTGTTTTTT. Translated: CSARIATNEKLFF.

This clonotype was seen repeatedly, ten times or more. This chain links TRBV5-1 with TRBJ2-1; D perhaps matches TRBD2 (5 bases). Trimming pared 1 base from V and 0 bases from J, leaving 8 bases between. This CDR3 contains 15 residues. Germline V gives CDR1 SGHRS, CDR2 YFSETQ. The chain's CDR3 is CASSLSLASYNEQFF. DNA for the CDR3: TGCGCCAGCAGCTTGTCCCTAGCCTCCTACAATGAGCAGTTCTTC.

This clonotype occurred a few times. The chain carries TRBV20-1 and TRBJ1-2; 7 nucleotides match TRBD1. Germline assignment: CDR1 DFQATT and CDR2 SNEGSKA (reference sequence). CDR3 length equals 16 residues. Losses at the gene ends were 5 bases for V and 1 base for J; bases not matched to a gene: 13. The DNA of the CDR3 is TGCAGTGCTCCCGGAGGAAGGACAGGTGTTAACTATGGCTACACCTTC. This translates into CSAPGGRTGVNYGYTF.

The CDR3, as DNA: TGTGCCAGCACCCCCCGGGGCAGCGGGAGGGGCACAGATACGCAGTATTTT. Translation gives CASTPRGSGRGTDTQYF. This chain connects TRBV11-2 to TRBJ2-3; 10 bases fit TRBD2. The CDR3 totals 17 residues. V gave up 7 bases and J gave up 1 base; unmatched junction bases: 11. Per germline, CDR1 SGHAT and CDR2 FQNNGV. The full variable domain, completed using reference TRBV11-2 and TRBJ2-3, is EAGVAQSPRYKIIEKRQSVAFWCNPISGHATLYWYQQILGQGPKLLIQFQNNGVVDDSQLPKDRFSAERLKGVDSTLKIQPAKLEDSAVYLCASTPRGSGRGTDTQYFGPGTRLTVL.

The V and J genes are TRBV5-6 and TRBJ2-7, with 8 bases identical to TRBD1. This CDR3 contains 15 residues. Trimming at V came to 3 bases and at J to 3 bases, leaving 8 bases not matched to a gene. Germline V gene sequence: CDR1 SGHDT, CDR2 YYEEEE. CDR3 region: CASSWGQTGVYEQYF. As DNA, the CDR3 is TGTGCCAGCAGCTGGGGGCAGACAGGGGTCTACGAGCAGTACTTC.

This clonotype appeared a few times. The chain joins TRBV5-5 to TRBJ2-5; no clear D. The V gene lost 3 bases and the J gene lost 1 base, with 10 bases spanning the gap. CDR1 is SGHKS and CDR2 is YYEKEE in the germline V gene (reference sequence). CDR3 length equals 14 residues. CDR3 protein: CASSSAGAQETQYF. The DNA of the CDR3 is TGTGCCAGCAGCTCCGCCGGCGCCCAAGAGACCCAGTACTTC. Drawing the rest from reference TRBV5-5 and TRBJ2-5, the complete variable domain is DAGVTQSPTHLIKTRGQQVTLRCSPISGHKSVSWYQQVLGQGPQFIFQYYEKEERGRGNFPDRFSARQFPNYSSELNVNALLLGDSALYLCASSSAGAQETQYFGPGTRLLVL.

This rearrangement joins TRBV6-2 or TRBV6-3 to TRBJ1-1, with D uncertain. Looked up from germline, CDR1 is MNHEY and CDR2 is SVGEGT. Trimming pared 4 bases from V and 10 bases from J, leaving 16 bases between. The CDR3 totals 13 residues. The CDR3 is CASSSKGYWGAFF. CDR3 nucleotides: TGTGCCAGCAGTTCGAAGGGTTACTGGGGAGCTTTCTTT.

The V and J genes are TRBV28 and TRBJ2-7; 14 bases are a match to TRBD2. After removal of 7 bases from V and 9 bases from J, the junction contained 8 bases not matched to a gene. The germline CDR1 and CDR2 sequences are MDHEN and SYDVKM. The CDR3 length is 14 residues. The CDR3: CASTPGLAGVRQYF. The CDR3 DNA reads TGTGCCAGCACCCCGGGACTAGCGGGAGTTCGGCAGTACTTC.

Many counts were recorded for this clonotype. The CDR3 DNA follows: TGTGCCAGCAGCCAAAGGGGGGGGGGGAACACTGAAGCTTTCTTT. It translates to CASSQRGGGNTEAFF. This chain connects TRBV7-9 to TRBJ1-1; maybe TRBD1 (6 bases). Trimming took off 5 bases at V and 1 base at J, with 14 bases between the two ends. In germline, CDR1 is SEHNR, CDR2 FQNEAQ (reference sequence). The CDR3 runs 15 residues. The full variable domain, with the rest looked up from reference TRBV7-9 and TRBJ1-1, is DTGVSQNPRHKITKRGQNVTFRCDPISEHNRLYWYRQTLGQGPEFLTYFQNEAQLEKSRLLSDRFSAERPKGSFSTLEIQRTEQGDSAMYLCASSQRGGGNTEAFFGQGTRLTVV.

CDR3 residues: CASSFPHDDTQYF. In nucleotides, the CDR3 is TGTGCCAGCAGCTTCCCCCACGACGATACGCAGTATTTT. This sequence joins TRBV11-2 and TRBJ2-3, with D uncertain. This CDR3 region has 13 residues. V lost 3 bases and J 6 bases, leaving 10 bases between the germline ends. CDR1 and CDR2 (germline): SGHAT, FQNNGV. Full variable domain (remainder filled in from reference TRBV11-2 and TRBJ2-3): EAGVAQSPRYKIIEKRQSVAFWCNPISGHATLYWYQQILGQGPKLLIQFQNNGVVDDSQLPKDRFSAERLKGVDSTLKIQPAKLEDSAVYLCASSFPHDDTQYFGPGTRLTVL.

This clonotype was detected many times. The J gene is TRBJ1-1, the V gene TRBV10-3; no clear D gene. V dropped 7 bases and J dropped 0 bases, with 9 bases sitting between them. This CDR3 has 13 residues. Germline CDR1 is ENHRY and CDR2 is SYGVKD. The CDR3 coding sequence is TGTGCCATCACGTCGGCATTGAACACTGAAGCTTTCTTT. Its protein product is CAITSALNTEAFF.

This clonotype was seen at least ten times. The V call is TRBV12-3 or TRBV12-4, the J call TRBJ2-1; D is possibly TRBD2 (7 bases). CDR3 length equals 16 residues. The V and J ends lost 1 base and 2 bases respectively, with 12 bases between them. The CDR3 sequence: CASSLEGGGAYNEQFF. CDR3 sequence (DNA): TGTGCCAGCAGTTTAGAAGGGGGAGGGGCCTACAATGAGCAGTTCTTC.